Given below is one TCR beta chain in context. The data belong to a study of T cells expressing NK-cell markers. The germline V gene has CDR1 SGHVS and CDR2 FNYEAQ. The length of the CDR3 is 13 residues. With the 5' RACE reads reprocessed, TCRdb shows one record per CDR3 protein and no DNA. This repertoire includes approximately 150,000 distinct CDR3 sequences. This chain uses TRBV7-6 with TRBJ2-1; absent DNA, TCRdb's TRBD1 call cannot be checked. This receptor was obtained from a man in his late teens or twenties in good health. Source material: blood T cells: a sorted CD56 or NKG2C T cell subset, CD4+ or CD8+ T cells, or bulk PBMC T cells (not recorded which). The chain's CDR3 is CASSLVPWDEQFF. Complete variable domain (other parts from reference TRBV7-6 and TRBJ2-1): GAGVSQSPRYKVTKRGQDVALRCDPISGHVSLYWYRQALGQGPEFLTYFNYEAQQDKSGLPNDRFSAERPEGSISTLTIQRTEQRDSAMYRCASSLVPWDEQFFGPGTRLTVL.